Sequencing of this T cell receptor (beta chain) was carried out in a study of CD8+ T cells in alopecia areata. Study-wide findings and caveats: Many expanded lesional clones remained in scalp and blood on tofacitinib.

A few counts support this clone. The antigen remains undetermined. Following RNA extraction, reverse transcription yielded cDNA that acted as the sequencing template. Data came from immunoSEQ multiplex PCR; TCRdb stores just in-frame clones and leaves some out. The sample contains more than 200,000 clones, less than 50% of which appear only once. Treatment in this sample: oral pan-JAK inhibitor, 5-10 mg twice daily. The V gene end was trimmed by 0 bases and the J gene end by 9 bases; junction bases not matched to a gene: 10. The germline CDR1 and CDR2 sequences are MNHEY and SVGAGI. The CDR3 runs 16 residues.

V usage is TRBV6-5 and J usage is TRBJ2-1; 8 bases agree with TRBD2. The TCR sequence derives from a human donor with alopecia areata. The sequencing here drew on CD4+ T cells sorted from blood, taken at approximately week 39, from a patient treated with tofacitinib. The CDR3 is CASSYSTGTAGVEQFF. The CDR3 DNA is TGTGCCAGCAGTTACTCGACGGGCACAGCGGGGGTTGAGCAGTTCTTC.